This T cell receptor beta chain was sequenced in a study of blood T cell repertoires in COVID-19. Study as a whole: T cells, B-cell-depleted T cells, or PBMCs provided the cDNA or gDNA that served as material.

A COVID-19 case was met by exposed participants within 2 weeks before study entry. Produced via immunoSEQ multiplex PCR; TCRdb's table is partial and in-frame only. The table shows 200,000 to 250,000 clones, with roughly 88% occurring only once. The CDR3 spans 16 residues. Germline V CDR1 and CDR2: LNHDA, SQIVND (reference sequence). V lost 2 bases, J lost 2 bases, and 13 bases lay in between. The genes are TRBV19 and TRBJ1-5; D gene uncertain. Sequenced input: PBMCs or T cells enriched from blood (not recorded which). This clonotype was obtained from a woman aged 25 to 45 who had been exposed to COVID-19. The CDR3 region is CASSIREGLGNQPQHF. Written as DNA, the CDR3 is TGTGCCAGTAGTATACGGGAAGGGCTGGGCAATCAGCCCCAGCATTTT.